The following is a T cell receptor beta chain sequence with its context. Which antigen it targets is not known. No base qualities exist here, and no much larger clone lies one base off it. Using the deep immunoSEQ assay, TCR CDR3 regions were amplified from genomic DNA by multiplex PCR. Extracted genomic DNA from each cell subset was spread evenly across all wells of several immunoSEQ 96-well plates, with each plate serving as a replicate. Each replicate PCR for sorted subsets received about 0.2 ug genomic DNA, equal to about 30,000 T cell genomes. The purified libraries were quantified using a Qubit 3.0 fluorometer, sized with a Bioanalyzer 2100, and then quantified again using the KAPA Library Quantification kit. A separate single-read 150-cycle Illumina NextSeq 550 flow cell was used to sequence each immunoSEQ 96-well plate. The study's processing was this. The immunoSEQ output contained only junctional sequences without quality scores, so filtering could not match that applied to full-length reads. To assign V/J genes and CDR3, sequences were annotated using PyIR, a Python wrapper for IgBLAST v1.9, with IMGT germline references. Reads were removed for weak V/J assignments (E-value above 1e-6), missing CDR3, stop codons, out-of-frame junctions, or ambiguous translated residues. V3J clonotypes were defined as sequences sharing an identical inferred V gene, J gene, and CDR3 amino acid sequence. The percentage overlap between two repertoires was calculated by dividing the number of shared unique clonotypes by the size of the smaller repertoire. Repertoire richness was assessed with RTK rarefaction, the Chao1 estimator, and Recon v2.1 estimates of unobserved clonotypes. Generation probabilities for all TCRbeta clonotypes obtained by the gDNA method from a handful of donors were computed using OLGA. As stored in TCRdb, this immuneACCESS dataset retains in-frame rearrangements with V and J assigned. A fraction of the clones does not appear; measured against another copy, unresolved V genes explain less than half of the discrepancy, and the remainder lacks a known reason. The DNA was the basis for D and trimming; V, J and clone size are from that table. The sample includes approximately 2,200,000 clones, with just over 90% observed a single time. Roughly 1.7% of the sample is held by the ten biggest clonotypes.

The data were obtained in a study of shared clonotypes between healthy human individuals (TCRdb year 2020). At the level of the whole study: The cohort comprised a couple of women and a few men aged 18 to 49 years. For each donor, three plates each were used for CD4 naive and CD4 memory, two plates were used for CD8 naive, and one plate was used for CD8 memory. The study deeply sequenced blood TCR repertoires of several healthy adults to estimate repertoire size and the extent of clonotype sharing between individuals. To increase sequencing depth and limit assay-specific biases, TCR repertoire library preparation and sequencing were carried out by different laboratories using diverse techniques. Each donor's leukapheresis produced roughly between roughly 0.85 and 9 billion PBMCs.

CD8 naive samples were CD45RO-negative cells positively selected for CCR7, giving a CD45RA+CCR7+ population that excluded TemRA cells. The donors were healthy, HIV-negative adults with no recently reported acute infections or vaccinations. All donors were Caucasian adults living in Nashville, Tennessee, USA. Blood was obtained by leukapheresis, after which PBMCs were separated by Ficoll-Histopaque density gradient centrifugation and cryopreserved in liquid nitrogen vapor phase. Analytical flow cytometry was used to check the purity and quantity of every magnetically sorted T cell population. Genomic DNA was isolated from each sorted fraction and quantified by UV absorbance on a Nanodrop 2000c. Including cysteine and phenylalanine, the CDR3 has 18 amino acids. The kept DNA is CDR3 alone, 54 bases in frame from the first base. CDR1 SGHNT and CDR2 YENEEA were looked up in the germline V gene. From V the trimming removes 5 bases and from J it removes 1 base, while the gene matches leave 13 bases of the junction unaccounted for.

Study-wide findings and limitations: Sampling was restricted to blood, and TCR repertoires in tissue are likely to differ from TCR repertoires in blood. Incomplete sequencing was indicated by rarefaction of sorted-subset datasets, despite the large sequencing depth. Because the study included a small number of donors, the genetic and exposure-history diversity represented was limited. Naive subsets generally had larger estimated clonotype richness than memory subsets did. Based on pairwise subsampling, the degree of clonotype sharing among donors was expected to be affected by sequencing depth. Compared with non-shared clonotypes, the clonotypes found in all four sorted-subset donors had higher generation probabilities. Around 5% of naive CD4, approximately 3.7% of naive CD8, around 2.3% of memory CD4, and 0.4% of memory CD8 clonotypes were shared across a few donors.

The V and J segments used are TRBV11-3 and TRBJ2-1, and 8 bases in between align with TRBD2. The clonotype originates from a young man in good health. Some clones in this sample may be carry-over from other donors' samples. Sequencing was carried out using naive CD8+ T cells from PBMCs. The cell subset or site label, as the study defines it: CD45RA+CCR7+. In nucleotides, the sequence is TGTGCCAGCAGCAAAACGCCGGGGTTAGCGGGGTCCTACAATGAGCAGTTCTTC. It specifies CASSKTPGLAGSYNEQFF. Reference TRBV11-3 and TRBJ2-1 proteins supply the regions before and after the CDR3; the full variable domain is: EAGVVQSPRYKIIEKKQPVAFWCNPISGHNTLYWYLQNLGQGPELLIRYENEEAVDDSQLPKDRFSAERLKGVDSTLKIQPAELGDSAVYLCASSKTPGLAGSYNEQFFGPGTRLTVL.